The next 32 T cell receptor beta chains were all read from a single sample in a study of EBV T-cell therapy then PD-1 blockade in nasopharyngeal carcinoma. The assay was immunoSEQ multiplex PCR, and TCRdb's table has in-frame clones only and misses some. The sample lists 20,000 to 25,000 clones; 84% were seen once. Time point meaning: 266 days after commencement of treatment, after nivolumab therapy. Treatment defined: AdE1-LMPpoly-expanded autologous EBV-specific T-cell therapy followed by anti-PD-1 nivolumab. Their antigens are not known. This specimen was CD8+ T cells from blood, taken at roughly day 250 from a patient whose treatment included autologous EBV-specific T cells and nivolumab. Receptors originate from a man aged 40-50 years with nasopharyngeal carcinoma.

The chain employs TRBV7-4 and TRBJ2-5; 9 bases line up with TRBD2. The CDR3 consists of 15 residues. Per the germline V gene, CDR1 is SGHVT and CDR2 is SQSDAQ. With V trimmed by 2 bases and J by 4 bases, 5 bases remained unmatched. The CDR3 here is CASSLRRGGRETQYF. The CDR3 DNA reads TGTGCCAGCAGCTTAAGGCGGGGGGGCCGAGAGACCCAGTACTTC.

This sequence joins TRBV27 and TRBJ2-3; D is unresolved. V lost 2 bases and J lost 3, with 9 bases in between. The CDR3 is made up of 14 amino acids. Germline V gene data show CDR1 as MNHEY and CDR2 as SMNVEV (reference sequence). The CDR3 protein is CASSLMSGTDTQYF. As DNA, the CDR3 is TGTGCCAGCAGTTTAATGTCGGGTACAGATACGCAGTATTTT.

The V gene is TRBV29-1, the J gene TRBJ1-2, with 9 bases aligning to TRBD1. CDR1 and CDR2 from the germline V gene are SQVTM and ANQGSEA. CDR3 size: 11 residues. V trimming: 5 bases; J trimming: 8 bases; junction bases outside the gene matches: 3. The CDR3, as DNA: TGCAGCGTTCGGGACAGGGAAGGCTACACCTTC. As protein: CSVRDREGYTF.

The chain employs TRBV9 and TRBJ1-2, with a tentative D call TRBD1 (5 bases). Per germline, CDR1 SGDLS and CDR2 YYNGEE. The CDR3 is 11 residues long. Trimming took 7 bases from V and 4 from J, leaving 8 bases between them. CDR3 nucleotides: TGTGCCAGCGCCCAGGGCTATGGCTACACCTTC. This translates into CASAQGYGYTF.

This clone is medium-sized (0.01 to 0.1%) within its sample. The gene calls are TRBV15 and TRBJ2-5; tentatively, D is TRBD1 (6 bases). V shed 3 bases and J shed 4 bases, with 9 bases lying between them. Germline CDR1 reads LNHNV; CDR2 reads YYDKDF (reference sequence). The CDR3 totals 13 residues. The CDR3 reads CATSSEGGETQYF. Here the CDR3 DNA reads TGTGCCACCAGCAGTGAAGGGGGAGAGACCCAGTACTTC.

Relative to its sample, this clone is medium-sized. The gene calls are TRBV6-5 and TRBJ1-3; no definite D call. This CDR3 is built from 14 residues. CDR1 MNHEY and CDR2 SVGAGI come from the germline V gene. Trimming left V 6 bases short and J 0 bases short, with 9 bases between. The CDR3 loop reads CASSRLPSGNTIYF. The CDR3, as DNA: TGTGCCAGCAGCCGGCTCCCCTCTGGAAACACCATATATTTT.

The chain joins TRBV6-5 to TRBJ1-6; D not certain. CDR1 and CDR2 from the germline V gene are MNHEY and SVGAGI. The CDR3 totals 13 residues. V was trimmed by 8 bases and J by 4 bases, leaving 9 bases between them. The CDR3 DNA sequence: TGTGCCAGCCAGAAGACGTATAATTCACCCCTCCACTTT. The encoded protein is CASQKTYNSPLHF.

The chain employs TRBV6-1 and TRBJ2-5, with 9 bases fitting TRBD1. The CDR3 consists of 16 residues. J lost 5 bases, V lost 2 bases, and 9 bases had no gene match. Germline loops: CDR1 MNHNS, CDR2 SASEGT. CDR3 sequence: CASSELGGTGRETQYF. The CDR3 DNA reads as TGTGCCAGCAGTGAATTAGGTGGGACAGGGCGCGAGACCCAGTACTTC.

The V and J genes are TRBV9 and TRBJ1-1, with TRBD1 as a possible D gene (6 bases). The CDR3 runs 13 residues. Germline loops: CDR1 SGDLS, CDR2 YYNGEE. The V and J ends lost 2 bases and 5 bases respectively, with 10 bases between them. CDR3 nucleotides: TGTGCCAGCAGCGTGGGGGGCCGGACTGAAGCTTTCTTT. Translating gives CASSVGGRTEAFF.

This chain connects TRBV13 to TRBJ2-5; no definite D call. The germline CDR1 and CDR2 sequences are PRHDT and FYEKMQ (reference sequence). The V and J ends lost 5 bases and 0 bases respectively, with 10 bases between them. CDR3 length: 14 amino acids. The CDR3 sequence: CASSQAGYQETQYF. Written as DNA, the CDR3 is TGTGCCAGCAGCCAGGCAGGCTACCAAGAGACCCAGTACTTC.

The CDR3 DNA reads TGTGCCAGCCAGCATCCTCTCGACAGCCCCTACGAGCAGTACTTC. Translating gives CASQHPLDSPYEQYF. The chain uses TRBV2 and TRBJ2-7; D is perhaps TRBD1 (5 bases). V was pared by 8 bases and J by 2 bases, with 19 bases between. The CDR3 totals 15 residues. CDR1 is SNHLY, CDR2 FYNNEI, per germline.

The chain joins TRBV5-4 to TRBJ2-3, with D possibly being TRBD2 (6 bases). Looked up from germline, CDR1 is SGHNT and CDR2 is YYREEE (reference sequence). Trimming took off 1 base at V and 3 bases at J, with 15 bases between the two ends. The CDR3 is 16 residues long. This CDR3 is CASSLIISGGTDTQYF. For the CDR3, the DNA is TGTGCCAGCAGCTTGATAATATCCGGGGGTACAGATACGCAGTATTTT.

This chain links TRBV10-3 with TRBJ2-2; D may correspond to TRBD1 or TRBD2 (6 bases each). The V gene lost 3 bases and the J gene lost 4 bases, with 18 bases spanning the gap. CDR3 length equals 17 residues. Germline CDR1 is ENHRY and CDR2 is SYGVKD. Here the CDR3 DNA reads TGTGCCATCAGTGACCGTTCGGGGGACATTCGCACCGGGGAGCTGTTTTTT. This translates into CAISDRSGDIRTGELFF.

The chain combines TRBV7-3 with TRBJ2-3; D may be TRBD2 (6 bases). Germline V lookup: CDR1 SGHTA, CDR2 FQGTGA. V was cut by 0 bases and J by 2 bases, with 9 bases left in between. This CDR3 is 15 amino acids long. The CDR3 DNA reads TGTGCCAGCAGCTTAACGGGGGGTATCACAGATACGCAGTATTTT. Protein sequence: CASSLTGGITDTQYF.

The V and J genes are TRBV6-5 and TRBJ1-1; 7 bases map to TRBD1. Germline values: CDR1 MNHEY, CDR2 SVGAGI. V shed 2 bases, J shed 7 bases, and the junction held 4 bases outside the gene matches. The CDR3 loop spans 13 amino acids. CDR3 in DNA: TGTGCCAGCAGTTACCGACAGGGAATTGAAGCTTTCTTT. It yields the protein CASSYRQGIEAFF.

The chain joins TRBV12-5 to TRBJ2-2; 9 bases fit TRBD2. CDR3 size: 19 residues. Trimming removed 0 bases from V and 3 bases from J; junction bases left unmatched: 11. The germline V gene has CDR1 LGHNT and CDR2 FRNRAP. CDR3 bases: TGTGCTAGTGGTTTGGTAGGGGTAGTAGCGGGGGCGTACACCGGGGAGCTGTTTTTT. Protein product: CASGLVGVVAGAYTGELFF.

This clone appeared a few times. The chain joins TRBV6-5 to TRBJ1-5, with 8 bases aligning to TRBD1. Germline assignment: CDR1 MNHEY and CDR2 SVGAGI. The CDR3 extends over 15 amino acids. Trimming removed 6 bases from V and 1 base from J; junction bases left unmatched: 5. CDR3 in DNA: TGTGCCAGCAGAACAACAGGGGGAAGCAATCAGCCCCAGCATTTT. It specifies CASRTTGGSNQPQHF.

This chain joins TRBV30 and TRBJ1-3, with D hard to call. CDR3 length: 13 residues. The V end was cut by 3 bases, the J end by 4 bases, with 10 bases between. Looked up from germline, CDR1 is GTSNPN and CDR2 is SVGIG (reference sequence). The CDR3 sequence is CAWSHPEGNTIYF. CDR3 DNA: TGTGCCTGGAGCCACCCGGAGGGAAACACCATATATTTT.

The CDR3 loop reads CASSSAKGQESSYEQYF. The CDR3 DNA follows: TGTGCCAGCAGCAGCGCGAAGGGACAGGAAAGCTCCTACGAGCAGTACTTC. V is TRBV3-1 (or the pseudogene TRBV3-2) and J is TRBJ2-7, with 8 bases aligning to TRBD1. V lost 5 bases to trimming and J lost 0 bases; unmatched junction nucleotides: 12. The length of the CDR3 is 17 residues. Germline V gene data show CDR1 as LGHDT and CDR2 as YNNKEL (reference sequence).

The rearrangement joins TRBV4-3 to TRBJ2-1; TRBD1 is a possible D gene (6 bases). Germline lookup yields CDR1 LGHNA and CDR2 YSLEER. This CDR3 contains 13 residues. V shed 0 bases and J shed 10 bases, with 10 bases lying between them. CDR3 bases: TGCGCCAGCAGCCAAGATGGGGGCTGGGAGCAGTTCTTC. Protein sequence: CASSQDGGWEQFF.

The rearrangement links TRBV9 to TRBJ2-7; D is possibly TRBD2 (5 bases). Deletions cut 3 bases from V and 6 bases from J, with 10 bases between. The V gene's germline CDR1 is SGDLS and CDR2 YYNGEE. The CDR3 extends over 12 amino acids. The CDR3 protein is CASSAGLAEQYF. For the CDR3, the DNA is TGTGCCAGCAGCGCGGGGTTGGCCGAGCAGTACTTC.

This sequence joins TRBV4-3 and TRBJ2-7; D uncertain. CDR1 and CDR2 (germline): LGHNA, YSLEER. Trimming took 0 bases from V and 1 from J, leaving 7 bases between them. The CDR3 covers 14 residues. CDR3 region: CASSQDSPSYEQYF. In DNA form, the CDR3 reads TGCGCCAGCAGCCAAGATTCCCCTTCCTACGAGCAGTACTTC.

This chain links TRBV6-1 with TRBJ1-5; D not certain. Germline V gives CDR1 MNHNS, CDR2 SASEGT. This CDR3 is built from 16 residues. Trimming shortened V by 2 bases and J by 1 base, and 12 bases separated the two germline ends. The CDR3 spells CASSEPSGLSNQPQHF. The CDR3, as DNA: TGTGCCAGCAGTGAACCCTCCGGGTTGAGCAATCAGCCCCAGCATTTT.

The chain has TRBV7-2 and TRBJ2-3; 13 bases are a match to TRBD2. Germline lookup yields CDR1 SGHTA and CDR2 FQGNSA. The length of the CDR3 is 15 residues. The J segment lost 3 bases and the V segment lost 5 bases, leaving 2 bases of the junction unmatched. The CDR3 region has the DNA TGTGCCAGCAGCCTACTAGCGGGGGGGACAGATACGCAGTATTTT. Its translation is CASSLLAGGTDTQYF.

V is TRBV3-1 (or the pseudogene TRBV3-2) and J is TRBJ2-5, with TRBD2 matching over 11 bases. CDR1 and CDR2 from the germline V gene are LGHDT and YNNKEL (reference sequence). The CDR3 has 14 residues. V shed 2 bases, J shed 9 bases, and the junction held 5 bases outside the gene matches. The CDR3 DNA is TGTGCCAGCAGCCAAAGACTAGCGGGATCCCCCCAGTACTTC. Amino acid sequence: CASSQRLAGSPQYF.

The chain is built from TRBV7-9 and TRBJ2-7, with 9 bases that match TRBD1. There are 13 residues in the CDR3. V shed 5 bases, J shed 6 bases, and the junction held 5 bases outside the gene matches. The germline gives CDR1 SEHNR, CDR2 FQNEAQ (reference sequence). The CDR3 region has the DNA TGTGCCAGCAGCCCACAGGGGGCGCGCGAGCAGTACTTC. It translates to CASSPQGAREQYF.

The sample holds one count of this clone. The J gene is TRBJ1-2, the V gene TRBV5-6; D is unresolved. From germline, CDR1 is SGHDT and CDR2 YYEEEE. The CDR3 length is 13 residues. The V and J ends lost 3 bases and 3 bases respectively, with 9 bases between them. The CDR3 nucleotides read TGTGCCAGCAGCTGGGGAAGTGACTATGGCTACACCTTC. Encoded protein: CASSWGSDYGYTF.

V gene TRBV10-1 combines with J gene TRBJ2-1; D possibly corresponds to TRBD2 (6 bases). The germline V and J ends were trimmed by 0 bases and 10 bases, with 7 bases remaining between them. CDR1 is WNHNN and CDR2 is SYGVQD in the germline V gene (reference sequence). There are 12 residues in the CDR3. CDR3 amino acids: CASSESAGEQFF. The CDR3 DNA follows: TGCGCCAGCAGTGAGTCGGCGGGGGAGCAGTTCTTC.

The chain combines TRBV6-1 with TRBJ2-1; 12 nucleotides line up with TRBD1. The V and J ends lost 3 bases and 4 bases, in that order; junction bases with no gene match: 13. The CDR3 covers 19 residues. Germline CDR1 and CDR2: MNHNS and SASEGT. Here the CDR3 DNA reads TGTGCCAGCAGTGAGCCGGGACAGGGGGCCGAGAGCGGTTACAATGAGCAGTTCTTC. Translating gives CASSEPGQGAESGYNEQFF.

The gene calls are TRBV24-1 and TRBJ2-3; D ambiguous. In germline, CDR1 is KGHDR, CDR2 SFDVKD. CDR3 length: 16 amino acids. V was clipped by 3 bases and J by 2 bases, with 14 bases between them. CDR3 nucleotides: TGTGCCACCAGTGATAAGTACAGCCAGGTCACAGATACGCAGTATTTT. Translating it yields CATSDKYSQVTDTQYF.

This clone has just one count. The chain joins TRBV13 to TRBJ2-7; D is uncertain. Looked up from germline, CDR1 is PRHDT and CDR2 is FYEKMQ (reference sequence). V shed 5 bases and J shed 6 bases, with 14 bases lying between them. The CDR3 totals 13 residues. The CDR3, as DNA: TGTGCCAGCAGCCCTACCCGAGGCGGCGAGCAGTACTTC. Protein product: CASSPTRGGEQYF. Variable domain in full (rest from reference TRBV13 and TRBJ2-7): AAGVIQSPRHLIKEKRETATLKCYPIPRHDTVYWYQQGPGQDPQFLISFYEKMQSDKGSIPDRFSAQQFSDYHSELNMSSLELGDSALYFCASSPTRGGEQYFGPGTRLTVT.

This clone was counted a few times. The CDR3 loop reads CASSYSAENTEAFF. In DNA form, the CDR3 reads TGTGCCAGCAGTTACTCGGCAGAGAACACTGAAGCTTTCTTT. This chain uses TRBV6-6 with TRBJ1-1, with D unclear. Germline-derived CDR1 and CDR2 are MNHNY and SVGAGI (reference sequence). This CDR3 region has 14 residues. Trimming stripped 0 bases from V and 1 base from J, with 6 bases between.